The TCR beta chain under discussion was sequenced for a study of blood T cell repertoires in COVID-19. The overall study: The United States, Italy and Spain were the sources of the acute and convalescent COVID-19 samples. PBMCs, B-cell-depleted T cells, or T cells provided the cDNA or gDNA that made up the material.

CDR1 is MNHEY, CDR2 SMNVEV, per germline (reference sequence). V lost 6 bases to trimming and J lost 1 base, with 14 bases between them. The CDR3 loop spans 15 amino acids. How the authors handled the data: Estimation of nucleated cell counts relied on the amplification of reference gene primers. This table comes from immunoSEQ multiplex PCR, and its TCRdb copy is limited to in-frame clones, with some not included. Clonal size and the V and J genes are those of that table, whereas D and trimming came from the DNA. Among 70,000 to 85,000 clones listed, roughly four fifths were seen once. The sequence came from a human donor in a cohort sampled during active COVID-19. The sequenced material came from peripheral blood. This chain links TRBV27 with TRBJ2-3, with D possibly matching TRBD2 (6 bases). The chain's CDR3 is CASSLTRGGTDTQYF. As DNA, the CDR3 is TGTGCCAGCAGCCTGACTAGGGGTGGCACAGATACGCAGTATTTT.